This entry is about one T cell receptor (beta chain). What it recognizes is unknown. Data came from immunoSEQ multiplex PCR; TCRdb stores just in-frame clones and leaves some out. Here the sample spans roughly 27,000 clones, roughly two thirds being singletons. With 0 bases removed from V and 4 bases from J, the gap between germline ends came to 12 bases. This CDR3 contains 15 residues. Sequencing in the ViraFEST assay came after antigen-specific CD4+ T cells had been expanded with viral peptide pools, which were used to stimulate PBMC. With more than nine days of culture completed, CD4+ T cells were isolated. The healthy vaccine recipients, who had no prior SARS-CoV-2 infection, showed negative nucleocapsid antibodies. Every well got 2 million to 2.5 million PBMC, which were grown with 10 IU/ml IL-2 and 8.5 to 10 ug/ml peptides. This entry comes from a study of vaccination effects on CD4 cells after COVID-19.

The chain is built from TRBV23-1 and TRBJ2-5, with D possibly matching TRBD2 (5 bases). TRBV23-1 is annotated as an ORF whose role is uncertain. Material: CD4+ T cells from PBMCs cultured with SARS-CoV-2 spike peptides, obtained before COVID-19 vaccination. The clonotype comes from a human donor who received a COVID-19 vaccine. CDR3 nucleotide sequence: TGCGCCAGCAGTCAATCGATCGGGGTTATAGAGACCCAGTACTTC. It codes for CASSQSIGVIETQYF.